This TCR beta chain was sequenced for a study of beta chain features in type 1 diabetes (dated by TCRdb to between 2018 and 2020). Background for the entire study: No differences in mean age, gender distribution, total cell number or subset yield were found between patients and healthy donors. Across all samples, about 110 million sorted cells were examined, and cell number per subset correlated strongly with RNA yield. Naive and central memory subsets were obtained from all 30 or so donors, but regulatory and stem cell-like memory subsets were isolated from only 8 patients and roughly 8 healthy donors. The study compared TCRB repertoires of sorted circulating CD4+ T cell subsets between recently diagnosed type 1 diabetes patients and matched healthy donors.

The entire amount of isolated RNA was reverse transcribed using the High Capacity cDNA Reverse Transcription Kit, so the sequenced TCRB transcripts were expressed ones. Deep immunoSEQ sequencing was applied to naive, central memory and regulatory T cell samples, giving an average of roughly 3.6 million total reads per sample. After sorted cells were lysed in RLT buffer, RNA was extracted with DNase-treated RNeasy Micro or Mini kits, with the choice depending on cell number. To prevent cross-contamination, every cell subset was processed on its own, while patient and healthy donor samples were processed together. Using the immunoSEQ multiplex PCR, TCRB sequences were amplified from cDNA into 87-bp fragments spanning the CDR3 region. Amplicons were sequenced on the Illumina HiSeq platform. The original pipeline was this. PCR bias was computationally corrected using synthetic template baselines, reads within Hamming distance 2 were collapsed, and singletons that could not be merged were discarded. Reads were aligned against IMGT to assign V, D and J genes, CDR3 length and insertions or deletions at six rearrangement sites. Within each subset, clonotype counts were normalized to sorted cell number, and only after that were true diversity and Gini coefficients computed with the tcR R package. Repertoire sharing was quantified using the overlap coefficient calculated on TCRB nucleotide sequences. As a proxy for the pre-selection repertoire, out-of-frame TCRB sequences from naive cells were analyzed. The table was pulled from immuneACCESS by TCRdb, which kept in-frame rearrangements only. Such tables lose some clones; where checked, under half of the loss comes from unresolved V genes, and the rest has no known cause. V, J and clone size are taken as reported in that table, and D and trimming were inferred from the DNA itself. Within this sample are around 500,000 clones, with approximately 31% of them counted one time only. The ten largest clonotypes hold around 0.065% of the sample.

Points the paper makes about the study in general: PCR might favor shorter templates, but patient and control samples were amplified and corrected together, so any skew would affect both groups equally. Patients with type 1 diabetes made fewer insertions and deleted more nucleotides at VDJ recombination sites, implying thymic rearrangement abnormalities. HLA sub-analyses involved small numbers of individuals, so any influence of HLA type on TCRB rearrangement remained unresolved. In all four CD4+ subsets, TCRB CDR3 length was moderately but significantly shorter in type 1 diabetes patients. Because cDNA was sequenced instead of genomic DNA, highly expressing activated cells could be over-represented, though the groups showed no difference in activation or CD3 levels. Naive, central memory and regulatory TCRB repertoires appeared to be more similar among patients than among healthy donors.

Each donor gave one peripheral blood draw, averaging approximately 0.12 L, which was collected into heparinised tubes. Using a panel that included CD45RO, CCR7, CD25, CD127, CD95 and CD27, naive, central memory, regulatory and stem cell-like memory CD4+ T cells were sorted on a BD FACSAria II. All sorted populations exceeded 95% purity. Right away, PBMCs were isolated by Lymphoprep density gradient centrifugation and were stained directly, with no culture step. So that batch effects would be minimized, each experiment stained and sorted samples in pairs, pairing one healthy donor with one patient. Trimming takes 0 bases from V and 1 base from J, and the germline ends sit 11 bases apart. The CDR3 runs 16 residues from the cysteine to the phenylalanine. Left in the record is the CDR3 DNA by itself, 48 bases read in frame from the first base. The germline V gene supplies CDR1 SGHRS and CDR2 YFSETQ. A note on this clone: Which antigen it targets is not known. Base quality data are lacking; no much larger clone is found one base away. Other nucleotide sequences in the sample specify the same CDR3.

Recombination joined TRBV5-1 with TRBJ2-1; TRBD2 is possibly the D segment (6 matching bases). Sequences were obtained from naive CD4+ T cells from blood. The cell subset or site label, as the study defines it: true naive CD4+ T cells. This clonotype was obtained from a man aged 18 to 30 in good health. Here is the DNA: TGCGCCAGCAGCTTGGTCGCGGGGTCTTCCTACAATGAGCAGTTCTTC. Translated, it gives CASSLVAGSSYNEQFF.